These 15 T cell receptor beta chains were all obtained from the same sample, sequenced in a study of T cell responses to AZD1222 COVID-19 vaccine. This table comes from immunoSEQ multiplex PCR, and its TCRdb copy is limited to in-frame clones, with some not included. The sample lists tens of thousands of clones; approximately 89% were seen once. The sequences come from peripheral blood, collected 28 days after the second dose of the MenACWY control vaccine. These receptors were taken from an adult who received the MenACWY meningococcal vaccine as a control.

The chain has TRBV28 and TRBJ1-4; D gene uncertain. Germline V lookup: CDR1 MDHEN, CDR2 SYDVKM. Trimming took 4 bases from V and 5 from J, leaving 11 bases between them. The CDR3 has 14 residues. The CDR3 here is CASSSDVRNEKLFF. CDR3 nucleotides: TGTGCCAGCAGTTCGGATGTGAGGAATGAAAAACTGTTTTTT.

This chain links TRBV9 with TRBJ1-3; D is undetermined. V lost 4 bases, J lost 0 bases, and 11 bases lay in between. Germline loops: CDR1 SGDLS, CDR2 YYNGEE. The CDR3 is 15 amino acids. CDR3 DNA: TGTGCCAGCAGCTCGTCGGGAAACTCTGGAAACACCATATATTTT. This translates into CASSSSGNSGNTIYF.

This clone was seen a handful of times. The CDR3 region is CASSQGDRAGYTF. The CDR3 DNA is TGTGCCAGCAGCCAAGGAGACAGAGCTGGCTACACCTTC. The chain joins TRBV3-1 (or the pseudogene TRBV3-2) to TRBJ1-2; D perhaps matches TRBD1 (5 bases). The germline CDR1 and CDR2 sequences are LGHDT and YNNKEL (reference sequence). This CDR3 has 13 residues. V lost 1 base and J 7 bases, leaving 10 bases between the germline ends.

Written as DNA, the CDR3 is TGTGCCAGCAGCTTGGGGGTAGGCAATAATTCACCCCTCCACTTT. Its translation: CASSLGVGNNSPLHF. This chain links TRBV5-5 with TRBJ1-6, with unresolved D. Trimming left V 0 bases short and J 5 bases short, with 9 bases between. The CDR3 runs 15 residues. Per the germline V gene, CDR1 is SGHKS and CDR2 is YYEKEE (reference sequence).

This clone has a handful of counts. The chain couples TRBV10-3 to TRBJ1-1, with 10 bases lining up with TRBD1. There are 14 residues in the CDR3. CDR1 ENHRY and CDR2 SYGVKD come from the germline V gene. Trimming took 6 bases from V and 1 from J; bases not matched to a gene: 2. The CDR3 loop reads CAIRRQGANTEAFF. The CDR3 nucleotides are TGTGCCATCAGGAGACAGGGGGCGAACACTGAAGCTTTCTTT.

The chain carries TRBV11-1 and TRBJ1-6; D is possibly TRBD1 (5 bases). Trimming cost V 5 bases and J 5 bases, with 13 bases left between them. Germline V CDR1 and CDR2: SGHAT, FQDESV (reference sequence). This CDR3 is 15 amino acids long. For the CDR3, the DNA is TGTGCCAGCAGCCGCCGGGACGGCAATAATTCACCCCTCCACTTT. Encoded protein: CASSRRDGNNSPLHF.

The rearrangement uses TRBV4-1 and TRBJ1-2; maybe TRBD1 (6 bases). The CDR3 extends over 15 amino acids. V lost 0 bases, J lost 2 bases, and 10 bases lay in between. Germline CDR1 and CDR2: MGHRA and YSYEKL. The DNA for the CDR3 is TGCGCCAGCAGCCAAGAGGCAACAGGGAACTATGGCTACACCTTC. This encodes CASSQEATGNYGYTF.

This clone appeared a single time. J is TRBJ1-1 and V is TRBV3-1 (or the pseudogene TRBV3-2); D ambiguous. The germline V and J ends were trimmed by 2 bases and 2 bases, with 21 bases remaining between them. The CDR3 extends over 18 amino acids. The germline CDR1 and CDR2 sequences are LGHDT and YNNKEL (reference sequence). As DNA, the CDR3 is TGTGCCAGCAGCCAATTTTCGGGATCCGGGTCTAGAAACACTGAAGCTTTCTTT. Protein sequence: CASSQFSGSGSRNTEAFF.

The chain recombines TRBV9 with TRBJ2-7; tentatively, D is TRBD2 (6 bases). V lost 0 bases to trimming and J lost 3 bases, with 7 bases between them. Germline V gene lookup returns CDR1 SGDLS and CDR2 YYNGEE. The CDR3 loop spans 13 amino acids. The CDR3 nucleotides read TGTGCCAGCAGCGTAGGCGGGGACTACGAGCAGTACTTC. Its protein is CASSVGGDYEQYF. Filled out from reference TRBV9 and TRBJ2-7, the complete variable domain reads DSGVTQTPKHLITATGQRVTLRCSPRSGDLSVYWYQQSLDQGLQFLIQYYNGEERAKGNILERFSAQQFPDLHSELNLSSLELGDSALYFCASSVGGDYEQYFGPGTRLTVT.

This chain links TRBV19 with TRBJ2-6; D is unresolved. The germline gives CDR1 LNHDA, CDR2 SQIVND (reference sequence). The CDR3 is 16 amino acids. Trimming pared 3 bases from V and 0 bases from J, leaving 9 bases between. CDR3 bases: TGTGCCAGTAGTATTTTTCGGACCTCTGGGGCCAACGTCCTGACTTTC. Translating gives CASSIFRTSGANVLTF.

CDR3 nucleotide sequence: TGTGCCAGCAGTTACTCGCTCTGGTCCTCTGGAAACACCATATATTTT. This translates into CASSYSLWSSGNTIYF. The chain joins TRBV6-5 to TRBJ1-3; unclear D gene. The CDR3 is 16 amino acids. V gave up 0 bases and J gave up 0 bases, with 9 bases separating them. In germline, CDR1 is MNHEY, CDR2 SVGAGI.

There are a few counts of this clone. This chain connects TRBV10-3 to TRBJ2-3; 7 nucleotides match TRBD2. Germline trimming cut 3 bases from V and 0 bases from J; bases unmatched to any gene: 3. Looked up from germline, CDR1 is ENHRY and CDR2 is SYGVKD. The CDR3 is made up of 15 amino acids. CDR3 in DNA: TGTGCCATCAGTGAAGAGCGGGGAAGCACAGATACGCAGTATTTT. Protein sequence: CAISEERGSTDTQYF.

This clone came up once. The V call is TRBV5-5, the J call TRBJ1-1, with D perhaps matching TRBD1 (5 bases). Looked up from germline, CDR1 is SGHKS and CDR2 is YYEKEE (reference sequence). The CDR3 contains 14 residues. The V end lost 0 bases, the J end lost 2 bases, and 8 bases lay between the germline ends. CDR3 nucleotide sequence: TGTGCCAGCAGCTTGGCCGGGGCAAACACTGAAGCTTTCTTT. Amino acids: CASSLAGANTEAFF. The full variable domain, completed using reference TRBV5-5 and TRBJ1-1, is DAGVTQSPTHLIKTRGQQVTLRCSPISGHKSVSWYQQVLGQGPQFIFQYYEKEERGRGNFPDRFSARQFPNYSSELNVNALLLGDSALYLCASSLAGANTEAFFGQGTRLTVV.

In nucleotides, the CDR3 is TGTGCCAGCAGTTTTCCAGGATATTATTCACCCCTCCACTTT. Its translation is CASSFPGYYSPLHF. The chain has TRBV28 and TRBJ1-6; D remains unclear. The germline gives CDR1 MDHEN, CDR2 SYDVKM. Trimming pared 3 bases from V and 8 bases from J, leaving 11 bases between. This CDR3 contains 14 residues. Full variable domain (rest looked up from reference TRBV28 and TRBJ1-6): DVKVTQSSRYLVKRTGEKVFLECVQDMDHENMFWYRQDPGLGLRLIYFSYDVKMKEKGDIPEGYSVSREKKERFSLILESASTNQTSMYLCASSFPGYYSPLHFGNGTRLTVT.

CDR3 in amino acids: CASSTQGMNEQFF. The CDR3 coding sequence is TGTGCCAGCAGCACGCAGGGGATGAATGAGCAGTTCTTC. The chain recombines TRBV28 with TRBJ2-1; perhaps TRBD1 as D (6 bases). Germline V gives CDR1 MDHEN, CDR2 SYDVKM. The CDR3 is 13 residues long. With 6 bases removed from V and 7 bases from J, the gap between germline ends came to 13 bases.